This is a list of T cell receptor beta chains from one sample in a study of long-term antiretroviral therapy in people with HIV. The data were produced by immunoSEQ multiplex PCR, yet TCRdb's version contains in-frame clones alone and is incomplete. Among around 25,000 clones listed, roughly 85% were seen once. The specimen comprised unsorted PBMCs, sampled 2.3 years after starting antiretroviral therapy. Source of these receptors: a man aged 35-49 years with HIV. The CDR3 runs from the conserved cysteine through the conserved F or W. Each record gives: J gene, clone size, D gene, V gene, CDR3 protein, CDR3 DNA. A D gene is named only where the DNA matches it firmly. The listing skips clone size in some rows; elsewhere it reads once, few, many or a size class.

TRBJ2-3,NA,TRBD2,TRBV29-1,CSACRLASTDTQYF,TGCAGCGCCTGCCGACTAGCTAGCACAGATACGCAGTATTTT
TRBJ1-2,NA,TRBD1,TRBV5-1,CASSLAGRDRLYGYTF,TGCGCCAGCAGCTTGGCCGGTCGGGACAGACTCTATGGCTACACCTTC
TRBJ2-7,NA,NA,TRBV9,CASSDGHKTSEQYF,TGTGCCAGCAGCGACGGACATAAAACCTCCGAGCAGTACTTC
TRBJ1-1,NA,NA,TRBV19,CASSIGTEAFF,TGTGCCAGTAGTATTGGGACTGAAGCTTTCTTT
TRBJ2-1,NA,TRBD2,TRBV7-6,CASSSGTSGTNEQFF,TGTGCCAGCAGCTCTGGGACTAGCGGGACCAATGAGCAGTTCTTC
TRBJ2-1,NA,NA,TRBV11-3,CASSSRRSGSAYNEQFF,TGTGCCAGCAGCTCCCGGAGGAGCGGGTCAGCCTACAATGAGCAGTTCTTC
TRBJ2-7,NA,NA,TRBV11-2,CASSLDLGRSSYEQYF,TGTGCCAGCAGCTTAGATCTGGGTAGAAGCTCCTACGAGCAGTACTTC
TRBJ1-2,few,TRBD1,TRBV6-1,CASSEAGQVPNYGYTF,TGTGCCAGCAGTGAAGCTGGACAGGTCCCTAACTATGGCTACACCTTC
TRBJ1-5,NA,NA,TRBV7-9,CASSLDEGQPQHF,TGTGCCAGCAGCTTAGATGAAGGTCAGCCCCAGCATTTT
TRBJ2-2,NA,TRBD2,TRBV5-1,CASMGLTTGELFF,TGCGCCAGTATGGGACTAACCACCGGGGAGCTGTTTTTT
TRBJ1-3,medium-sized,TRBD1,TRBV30,CAWTAAGGSGNTIYF,TGTGCCTGGACTGCGGCAGGGGGCTCTGGAAACACCATATATTTT
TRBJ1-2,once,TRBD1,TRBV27,CASSLRQGVYGYTF,TGTGCCAGCAGTTTAAGACAGGGGGTGTATGGCTACACCTTC
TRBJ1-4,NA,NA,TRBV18,CASSPRTLANEKLFF,TGTGCCAGCTCGCCCAGGACACTAGCTAATGAAAAACTGTTTTTT
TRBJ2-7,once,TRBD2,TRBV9,CASSLTGGDYEQYF,TGTGCCAGCAGCTTAACCGGGGGGGACTACGAGCAGTACTTC
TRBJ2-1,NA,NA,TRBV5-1,CASREDFSYNEQFF,TGCGCCAGCAGGGAGGATTTCTCCTACAATGAGCAGTTCTTC
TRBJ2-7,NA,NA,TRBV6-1,CASSTGTTPAEQYF,TGTGCCAGCAGTACCGGGACGACCCCGGCCGAGCAGTACTTC
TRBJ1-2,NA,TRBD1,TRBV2,CASSLRGQNYGYTF,TGTGCCAGCAGCCTAAGGGGGCAGAACTATGGCTACACCTTC
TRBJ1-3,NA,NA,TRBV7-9,CASTGSSGNTIYF,TGTGCCAGCACAGGGTCCTCTGGAAACACCATATATTTT
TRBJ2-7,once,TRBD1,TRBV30,CAWSVGTAMNYEQYF,TGTGCCTGGAGTGTCGGGACAGCGATGAACTACGAGCAGTACTTC
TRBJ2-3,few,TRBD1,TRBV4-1,CASRLGTVSTDTQYF,TGCGCCAGCAGACTTGGGACAGTTAGCACAGATACGCAGTATTTT
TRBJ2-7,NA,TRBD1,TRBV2,CASSEGTGNSYEQYF,TGTGCCAGCAGTGAGGGGACAGGGAATTCCTACGAGCAGTACTTC
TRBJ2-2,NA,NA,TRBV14,CASSRSQAGTGELFF,TGTGCCAGCAGCCGATCACAGGCGGGGACCGGGGAGCTGTTTTTT
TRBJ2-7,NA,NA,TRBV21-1,CASSPGGAGSTSGGEMSSYEQYF,TGTGCCAGCAGCCCGGGCGGGGCAGGGAGTACTAGCGGGGGGGAAATGAGCTCCTACGAGCAGTACTTC
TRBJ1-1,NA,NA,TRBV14,CASSSRQANTEAFF,TGTGCCAGCAGCTCTCGACAGGCTAACACTGAAGCTTTCTTT